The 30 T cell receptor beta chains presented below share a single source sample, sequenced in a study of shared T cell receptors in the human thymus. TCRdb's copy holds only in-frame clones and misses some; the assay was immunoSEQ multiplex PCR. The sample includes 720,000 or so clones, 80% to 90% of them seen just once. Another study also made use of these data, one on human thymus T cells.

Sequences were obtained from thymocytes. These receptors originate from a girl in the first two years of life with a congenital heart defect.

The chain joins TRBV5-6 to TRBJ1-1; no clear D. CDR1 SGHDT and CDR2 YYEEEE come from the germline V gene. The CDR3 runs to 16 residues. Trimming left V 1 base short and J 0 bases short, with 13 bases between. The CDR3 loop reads CASSLIRSRVNTEAFF. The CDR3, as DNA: TGTGCCAGCAGCTTGATTCGGTCTCGGGTGAACACTGAAGCTTTCTTT. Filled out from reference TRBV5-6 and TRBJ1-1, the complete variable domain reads DAGVTQSPTHLIKTRGQQVTLRCSPKSGHDTVSWYQQALGQGPQFIFQYYEEEERQRGNFPDRFSGHQFPNYSSELNVNALLLGDSALYLCASSLIRSRVNTEAFFGQGTRLTVV.

CDR3 region: CSVEDRDRRGYTF. The DNA for the CDR3 is TGCAGCGTTGAAGACAGGGATCGGCGTGGCTACACCTTC. The chain employs TRBV29-1 and TRBJ1-2, with D perhaps matching TRBD1 (5 bases). The V gene's germline CDR1 is SQVTM and CDR2 ANQGSEA. This CDR3 comprises 13 residues. V shed 0 bases and J shed 7 bases, with 12 bases lying between them.

The CDR3 sequence is CASSDGGFDNEQFF. The CDR3 DNA follows: TGTGCCAGCAGTGACGGAGGGTTTGACAATGAGCAGTTCTTC. This chain links TRBV6-4 with TRBJ2-1, with TRBD2 as a possible D gene (6 bases). V lost 2 bases, J lost 5 bases, and 10 bases lay in between. The CDR3 contains 14 residues. Germline CDR1 MRHNA, CDR2 SNTAGT.

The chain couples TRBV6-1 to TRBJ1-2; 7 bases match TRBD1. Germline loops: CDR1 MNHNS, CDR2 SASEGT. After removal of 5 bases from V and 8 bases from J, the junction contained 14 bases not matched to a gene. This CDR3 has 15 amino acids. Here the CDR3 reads CASSPPRGPNGGYTF. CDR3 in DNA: TGTGCCAGCAGTCCCCCGAGGGGGCCCAATGGGGGCTACACCTTC.

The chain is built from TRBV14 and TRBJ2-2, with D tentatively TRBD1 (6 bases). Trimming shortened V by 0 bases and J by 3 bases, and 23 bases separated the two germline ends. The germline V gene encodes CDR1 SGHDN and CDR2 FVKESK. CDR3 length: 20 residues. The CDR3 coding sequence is TGTGCCAGCAGCCAAGATTTTCCGAGCTACAGGGTAGAAGACACCGGGGAGCTGTTTTTT. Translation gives CASSQDFPSYRVEDTGELFF.

The CDR3 bases are TGTGCCAGCAGAGGACAGGACTCTGGGGCCAACGTCCTGACTTTC. Protein sequence: CASRGQDSGANVLTF. The gene calls are TRBV28 and TRBJ2-6; TRBD1 matches at 7 bases. The V gene end was trimmed by 6 bases and the J gene end by 0 bases; junction bases not matched to a gene: 2. The germline gives CDR1 MDHEN, CDR2 SYDVKM. The CDR3 covers 15 residues.

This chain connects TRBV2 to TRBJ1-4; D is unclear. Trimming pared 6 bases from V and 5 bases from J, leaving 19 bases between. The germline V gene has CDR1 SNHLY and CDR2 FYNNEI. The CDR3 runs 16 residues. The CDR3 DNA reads TGTGCCAGCAGGCTCAGAGAGGGCAGGCTGAATGAAAAACTGTTTTTT. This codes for CASRLREGRLNEKLFF.

CDR3 protein: CASSLDGTHNEQFF. CDR3 sequence (DNA): TGTGCCAGCAGCTTGGATGGGACTCACAATGAGCAGTTCTTC. The chain uses TRBV5-6 and TRBJ2-1; TRBD2 might be the D (6 bases). V lost 0 bases to trimming and J lost 5 bases, with 9 bases between them. The CDR3 runs 14 residues. In germline, CDR1 is SGHDT, CDR2 YYEEEE.

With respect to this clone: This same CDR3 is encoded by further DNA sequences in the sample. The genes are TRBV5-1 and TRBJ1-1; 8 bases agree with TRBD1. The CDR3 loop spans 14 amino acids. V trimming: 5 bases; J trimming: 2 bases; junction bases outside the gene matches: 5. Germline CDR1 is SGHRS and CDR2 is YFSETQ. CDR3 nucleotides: TGCGCCAGCAGTTTGCAGGGGGCTAACACTGAAGCTTTCTTT. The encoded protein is CASSLQGANTEAFF.

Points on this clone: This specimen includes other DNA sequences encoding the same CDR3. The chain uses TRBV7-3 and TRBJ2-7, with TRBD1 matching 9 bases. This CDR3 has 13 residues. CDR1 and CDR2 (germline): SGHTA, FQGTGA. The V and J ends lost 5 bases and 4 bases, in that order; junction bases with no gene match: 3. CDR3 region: CASSLGTGYEQYF. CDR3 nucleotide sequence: TGTGCCAGCAGCCTCGGGACAGGGTACGAGCAGTACTTC.

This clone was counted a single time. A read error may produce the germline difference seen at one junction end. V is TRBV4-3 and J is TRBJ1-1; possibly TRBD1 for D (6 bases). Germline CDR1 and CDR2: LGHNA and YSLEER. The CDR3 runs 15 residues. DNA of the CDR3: TGCGCCAGCAGCCAAGGCTGTACAGGGAACGCTGAAGCTTTCTTT. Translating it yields CASSQGCTGNAEAFF.

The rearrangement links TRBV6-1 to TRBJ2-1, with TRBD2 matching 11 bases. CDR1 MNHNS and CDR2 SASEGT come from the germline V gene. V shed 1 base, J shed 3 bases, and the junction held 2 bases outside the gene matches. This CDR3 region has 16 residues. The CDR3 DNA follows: TGTGCCAGCAGTGAAGTACTAGCGGGGGACTACAATGAGCAGTTCTTC. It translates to CASSEVLAGDYNEQFF.

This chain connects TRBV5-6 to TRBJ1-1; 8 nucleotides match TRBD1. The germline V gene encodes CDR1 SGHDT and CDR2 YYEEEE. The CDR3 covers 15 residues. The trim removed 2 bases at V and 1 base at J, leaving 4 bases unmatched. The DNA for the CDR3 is TGTGCCAGCAGCTTCCAAGGGACAGGGAACACTGAAGCTTTCTTT. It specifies CASSFQGTGNTEAFF.

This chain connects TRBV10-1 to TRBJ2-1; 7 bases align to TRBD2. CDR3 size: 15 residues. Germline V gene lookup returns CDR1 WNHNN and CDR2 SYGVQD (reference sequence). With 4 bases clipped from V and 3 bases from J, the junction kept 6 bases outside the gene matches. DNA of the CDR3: TGCGCCAGCAGTGTGGGGGGGGGAGACTACAATGAGCAGTTCTTC. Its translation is CASSVGGGDYNEQFF.

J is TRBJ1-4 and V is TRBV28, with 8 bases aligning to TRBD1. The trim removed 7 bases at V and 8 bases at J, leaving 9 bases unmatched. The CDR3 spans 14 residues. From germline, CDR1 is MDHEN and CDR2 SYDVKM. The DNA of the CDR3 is TGTGCCAGCATCTCCCGGGACAGGCTCGAAAAACTGTTTTTT. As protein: CASISRDRLEKLFF.

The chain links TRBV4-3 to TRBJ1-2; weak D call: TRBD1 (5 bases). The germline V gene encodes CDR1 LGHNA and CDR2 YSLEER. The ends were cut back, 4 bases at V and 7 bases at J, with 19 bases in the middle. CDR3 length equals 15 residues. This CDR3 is CASSRTDRPGSGYTF. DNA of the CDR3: TGCGCCAGCAGCCGAACCGACAGACCGGGCAGTGGCTACACCTTC.

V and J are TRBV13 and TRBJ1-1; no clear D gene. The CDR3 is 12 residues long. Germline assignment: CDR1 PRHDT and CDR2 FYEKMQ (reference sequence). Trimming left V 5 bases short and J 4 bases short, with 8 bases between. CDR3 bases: TGTGCCAGCAGCCCCGGAGGCACTGAAGCTTTCTTT. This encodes CASSPGGTEAFF.

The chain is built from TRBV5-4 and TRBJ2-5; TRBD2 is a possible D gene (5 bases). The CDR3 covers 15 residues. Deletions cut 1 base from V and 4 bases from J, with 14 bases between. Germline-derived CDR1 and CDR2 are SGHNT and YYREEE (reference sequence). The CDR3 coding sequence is TGTGCCAGCAGCTTGCGACTACCAGGCGTAGAGACCCAGTACTTC. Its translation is CASSLRLPGVETQYF.

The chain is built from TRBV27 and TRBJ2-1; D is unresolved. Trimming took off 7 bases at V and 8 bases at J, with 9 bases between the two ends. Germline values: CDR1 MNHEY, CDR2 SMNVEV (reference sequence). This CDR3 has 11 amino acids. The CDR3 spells CASTGIHEQFF. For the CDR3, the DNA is TGTGCCAGCACGGGTATCCATGAGCAGTTCTTC.

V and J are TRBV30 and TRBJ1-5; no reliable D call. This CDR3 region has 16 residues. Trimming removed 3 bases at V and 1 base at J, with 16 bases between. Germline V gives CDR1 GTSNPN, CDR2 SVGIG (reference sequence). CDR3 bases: TGTGCCTGGAGCCTCGCCGGGAGAGAAAGCAATCAGCCCCAGCATTTT. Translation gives CAWSLAGRESNQPQHF. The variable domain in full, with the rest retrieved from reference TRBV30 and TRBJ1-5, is SQTIHQWPATLVQPVGSPLSLECTVEGTSNPNLYWYRQAAGRGLQLLFYSVGIGQISSEVPQNLSASRPQDRQFILSSKKLLLSDSGFYLCAWSLAGRESNQPQHFGDGTRLSIL.

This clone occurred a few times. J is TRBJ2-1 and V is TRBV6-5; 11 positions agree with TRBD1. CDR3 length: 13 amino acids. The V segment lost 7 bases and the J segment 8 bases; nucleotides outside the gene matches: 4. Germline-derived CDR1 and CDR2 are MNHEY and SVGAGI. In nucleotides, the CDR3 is TGTGCCAGCATCGGGACAGGGGGAGATGAGCAGTTCTTC. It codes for CASIGTGGDEQFF.

The CDR3 nucleotides are TGTGCCAGCAGCTTGGCCCCGGATCCAGGGGGTTACTATGGCTACACCTTC. Translated, it gives CASSLAPDPGGYYGYTF. The chain links TRBV5-6 to TRBJ1-2; 7 positions agree with TRBD1. The trim removed 0 bases at V and 3 bases at J, leaving 11 bases unmatched. The CDR3 sequence is 17 residues long. In germline, CDR1 is SGHDT, CDR2 YYEEEE.

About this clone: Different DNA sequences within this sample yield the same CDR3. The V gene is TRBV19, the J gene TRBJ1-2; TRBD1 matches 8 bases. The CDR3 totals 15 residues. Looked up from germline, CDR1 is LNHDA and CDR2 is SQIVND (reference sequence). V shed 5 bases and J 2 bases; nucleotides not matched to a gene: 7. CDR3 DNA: TGTGCCAGTAGTGTGACAGGGGATAGGAACTATGGCTACACCTTC. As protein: CASSVTGDRNYGYTF.

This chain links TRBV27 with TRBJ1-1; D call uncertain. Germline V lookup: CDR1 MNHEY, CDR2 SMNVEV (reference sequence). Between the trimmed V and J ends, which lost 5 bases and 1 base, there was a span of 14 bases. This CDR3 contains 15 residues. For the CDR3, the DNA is TGTGCCAGCAGTCCACCCCCGTCAGGGAACACTGAAGCTTTCTTT. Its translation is CASSPPPSGNTEAFF.

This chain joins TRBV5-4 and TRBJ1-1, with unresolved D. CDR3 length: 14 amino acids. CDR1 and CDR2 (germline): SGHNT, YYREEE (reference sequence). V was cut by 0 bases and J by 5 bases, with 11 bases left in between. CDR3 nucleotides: TGTGCCAGCAGCTTGGTCGGGGAAGGGACTGAAGCTTTCTTT. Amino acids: CASSLVGEGTEAFF.

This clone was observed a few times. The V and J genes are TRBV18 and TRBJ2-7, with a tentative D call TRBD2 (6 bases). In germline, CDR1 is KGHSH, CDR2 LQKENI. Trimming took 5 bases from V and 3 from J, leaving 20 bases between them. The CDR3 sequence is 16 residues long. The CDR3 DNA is TGTGCCAGCTCAGCCTGGGAGGACGCGATATGCTACGAGCAGTACTTC. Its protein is CASSAWEDAICYEQYF.

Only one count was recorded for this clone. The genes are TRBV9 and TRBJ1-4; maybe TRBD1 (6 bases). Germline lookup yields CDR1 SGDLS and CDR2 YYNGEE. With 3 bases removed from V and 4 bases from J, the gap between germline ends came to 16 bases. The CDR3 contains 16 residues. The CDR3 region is CASSASDRPYNEKLFF. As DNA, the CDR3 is TGTGCCAGCAGCGCTTCGGACAGACCGTATAATGAAAAACTGTTTTTT.

The CDR3 protein is CASSQEPPSSYNSPLHF. As DNA, the CDR3 is TGCGCCAGCAGCCAAGAGCCCCCGAGCTCCTATAATTCACCCCTCCACTTT. V is TRBV4-1 and J is TRBJ1-6; no definite D call. Germline CDR1 is MGHRA and CDR2 is YSYEKL. The CDR3 extends over 17 amino acids. Trimming shortened V by 0 bases and J by 0 bases, and 9 bases separated the two germline ends.

The CDR3 spells CASSSQRDRGLYGYTF. Here the CDR3 DNA reads TGTGCCAGCAGTTCCCAAAGGGACAGGGGGCTCTATGGCTACACCTTC. This chain connects TRBV28 to TRBJ1-2; 12 bases map to TRBD1. The CDR3 covers 16 residues. CDR1 is MDHEN and CDR2 is SYDVKM in the germline V gene. The trim removed 4 bases at V and 4 bases at J, leaving 7 bases unmatched.

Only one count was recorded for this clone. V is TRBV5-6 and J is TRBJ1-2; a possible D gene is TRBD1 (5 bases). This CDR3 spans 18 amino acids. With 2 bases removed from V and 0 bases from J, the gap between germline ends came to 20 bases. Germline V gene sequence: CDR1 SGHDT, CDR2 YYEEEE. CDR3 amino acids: CASSFREGLGEANYGYTF. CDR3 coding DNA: TGTGCCAGCAGCTTTCGGGAGGGGCTGGGAGAAGCTAACTATGGCTACACCTTC.